These T cell receptor beta chains were read from a single sample in a study of cytomegalovirus exposure and HLA in healthy donors. Here immunoSEQ multiplex PCR was the method, and the copy in TCRdb shows in-frame clones only, minus some. Of 75,000 to 95,000 clones in the sample, 70% to 85% were seen once. Sequencing was performed on PBMCs. Receptors were obtained from a man aged 18 to 35 in good health and CMV-seronegative. The CDR3 runs from the conserved cysteine through the conserved F or W. The order of the fields is J gene, D gene, V gene, CDR3 length, clone size, CDR3 protein, CDR3 DNA. The D gene is left open where the match is weak. A row's size may be missing; if present it is once, few, many or a size class.

j_call: TRBJ1-5
d_call: .
v_call: TRBV5-5
cdr3_length: 12
clone_size: .
cdr3_aa: CASRPGGQPQHF
cdr3_nt: TGTGCCAGCCGCCCGGGAGGGCAGCCCCAGCATTTT

j_call: TRBJ2-2
d_call: .
v_call: TRBV19
cdr3_length: 14
clone_size: .
cdr3_aa: CASSLGGGSGELFF
cdr3_nt: TGTGCCAGTAGTCTCGGGGGAGGTTCCGGGGAGCTGTTTTTT

j_call: TRBJ2-7
d_call: TRBD2
v_call: TRBV9
cdr3_length: 15
clone_size: .
cdr3_aa: CASSPGSGRAHEQYF
cdr3_nt: TGTGCCAGCAGCCCGGGTAGCGGGAGGGCCCACGAGCAGTACTTC

j_call: TRBJ2-7
d_call: .
v_call: TRBV11-1
cdr3_length: 16
clone_size: .
cdr3_aa: CASSLSFQGTSYEQYF
cdr3_nt: TGTGCCAGCAGCTTATCTTTCCAGGGTACCAGCTACGAGCAGTACTTC

j_call: TRBJ2-4
d_call: .
v_call: TRBV29-1
cdr3_length: 20
clone_size: .
cdr3_aa: CSVVAVGAYGGEGQGNIQYF
cdr3_nt: TGCAGCGTTGTTGCTGTGGGAGCTTACGGGGGGGAGGGACAGGGAAACATTCAGTACTTC

j_call: TRBJ1-4
d_call: .
v_call: TRBV7-8
cdr3_length: 16
clone_size: .
cdr3_aa: CASSSRPPWAGEKLFF
cdr3_nt: TGTGCCAGCAGCTCCCGCCCGCCGTGGGCGGGGGAAAAACTGTTTTTT

j_call: TRBJ2-1
d_call: .
v_call: TRBV14
cdr3_length: 13
clone_size: .
cdr3_aa: CASSSLLSREQFF
cdr3_nt: TGTGCCAGCAGCTCCCTATTGTCGCGTGAGCAGTTCTTC

j_call: TRBJ1-2
d_call: TRBD1
v_call: TRBV27
cdr3_length: 14
clone_size: .
cdr3_aa: CASSSARDRDGYTF
cdr3_nt: TGTGCCAGCAGTTCAGCCCGGGACAGGGACGGCTACACCTTC

j_call: TRBJ1-5
d_call: TRBD1
v_call: TRBV2
cdr3_length: 15
clone_size: .
cdr3_aa: CASRRQGGNNQPQHF
cdr3_nt: TGTGCCAGCAGACGACAGGGGGGAAACAATCAGCCCCAGCATTTT

j_call: TRBJ2-5
d_call: TRBD2
v_call: TRBV7-9
cdr3_length: 18
clone_size: .
cdr3_aa: CASSLWAGASGNQETQYF
cdr3_nt: TGTGCCAGCAGCTTATGGGCAGGGGCTAGCGGGAACCAAGAGACCCAGTACTTC

j_call: TRBJ2-7
d_call: .
v_call: TRBV29-1
cdr3_length: 11
clone_size: .
cdr3_aa: CSGGRGTEQYF
cdr3_nt: TGCAGCGGTGGCCGGGGGACGGAGCAGTACTTC

j_call: TRBJ2-1
d_call: .
v_call: TRBV15
cdr3_length: 16
clone_size: .
cdr3_aa: CATSRDLAGAGDEQFF
cdr3_nt: TGTGCCACCAGCAGAGATCTGGCGGGGGCGGGTGATGAGCAGTTCTTC

j_call: TRBJ2-5
d_call: .
v_call: TRBV7-2
cdr3_length: 15
clone_size: once
cdr3_aa: CASSLWGHSQETQYF
cdr3_nt: TGTGCCAGCAGCTTATGGGGACACTCTCAAGAGACCCAGTACTTC

j_call: TRBJ2-3
d_call: .
v_call: TRBV6-5
cdr3_length: 12
clone_size: .
cdr3_aa: CASSSQGSPQYF
cdr3_nt: TGTGCCAGCAGTTCTCAGGGGTCTCCGCAGTATTTT

j_call: TRBJ2-1
d_call: .
v_call: TRBV5-4
cdr3_length: 15
clone_size: .
cdr3_aa: CASSLAPGRGNEQFF
cdr3_nt: TGTGCCAGCAGCTTGGCCCCCGGAAGGGGCAATGAGCAGTTCTTC

j_call: TRBJ1-2
d_call: .
v_call: TRBV10-2
cdr3_length: 15
clone_size: .
cdr3_aa: CASSRTSTSNYGYTF
cdr3_nt: TGCGCCAGCAGCAGAACAAGTACGTCTAACTATGGCTACACCTTC

j_call: TRBJ1-2
d_call: TRBD1
v_call: TRBV5-1
cdr3_length: 12
clone_size: once
cdr3_aa: CASSRDRDGYTF
cdr3_nt: TGCGCCAGCAGCCGTGACAGGGACGGCTACACCTTC

j_call: TRBJ1-5
d_call: TRBD1
v_call: TRBV6-6
cdr3_length: 13
clone_size: .
cdr3_aa: CASGTEGHQPQHF
cdr3_nt: TGTGCCAGCGGGACAGAAGGCCATCAGCCCCAGCATTTT

j_call: TRBJ2-1
d_call: .
v_call: TRBV6-5
cdr3_length: 13
clone_size: .
cdr3_aa: CASSQRTVHEQFF
cdr3_nt: TGTGCCAGCAGTCAAAGGACAGTCCATGAGCAGTTCTTC

j_call: TRBJ2-5
d_call: .
v_call: TRBV5-6
cdr3_length: 14
clone_size: .
cdr3_aa: CASSFWQTQETQYF
cdr3_nt: TGTGCCAGCAGCTTCTGGCAGACTCAAGAGACCCAGTACTTC

j_call: TRBJ2-7
d_call: .
v_call: TRBV4-1
cdr3_length: 14
clone_size: .
cdr3_aa: CASSQGGRLYEQYF
cdr3_nt: TGCGCCAGCAGCCAAGGTGGCAGGCTTTACGAGCAGTACTTC

j_call: TRBJ1-2
d_call: .
v_call: TRBV20-1
cdr3_length: 11
clone_size: .
cdr3_aa: CSADGQYGYTF
cdr3_nt: TGCAGTGCGGATGGACAGTATGGCTACACCTTC

j_call: TRBJ1-1
d_call: TRBD1
v_call: TRBV5-1
cdr3_length: 13
clone_size: .
cdr3_aa: CASSPGGTTEAFF
cdr3_nt: TGCGCCAGCAGCCCAGGGGGCACTACTGAAGCTTTCTTT

j_call: TRBJ1-1
d_call: TRBD1
v_call: TRBV6-1
cdr3_length: 16
clone_size: few
cdr3_aa: CASSEDGTGARTEAFF
cdr3_nt: TGTGCCAGCAGTGAAGACGGGACAGGGGCGAGGACTGAAGCTTTCTTT

j_call: TRBJ2-7
d_call: TRBD1
v_call: TRBV28
cdr3_length: 14
clone_size: .
cdr3_aa: CASSLVGQGYEQYF
cdr3_nt: TGTGCCAGCAGTTTAGTGGGACAGGGCTACGAGCAGTACTTC

j_call: TRBJ2-1
d_call: .
v_call: TRBV28
cdr3_length: 16
clone_size: .
cdr3_aa: CASSLWRASAYNEQFF
cdr3_nt: TGTGCCAGCAGTTTATGGAGGGCTAGCGCCTACAATGAGCAGTTCTTC

j_call: TRBJ2-5
d_call: TRBD2
v_call: TRBV7-7
cdr3_length: 14
clone_size: .
cdr3_aa: CASSLSGAPETQYF
cdr3_nt: TGTGCTAGCAGCTTAAGCGGGGCCCCAGAGACCCAGTACTTC

j_call: TRBJ2-1
d_call: .
v_call: TRBV30
cdr3_length: 12
clone_size: .
cdr3_aa: CAWSPDKGEQFF
cdr3_nt: TGTGCCTGGAGTCCTGACAAAGGTGAGCAGTTCTTC

j_call: TRBJ1-4
d_call: .
v_call: TRBV2
cdr3_length: 13
clone_size: .
cdr3_aa: CASSDWGRVKLFF
cdr3_nt: TGTGCCAGCAGTGACTGGGGCAGGGTAAAACTGTTTTTT

j_call: TRBJ2-1
d_call: TRBD2
v_call: TRBV11-2
cdr3_length: 15
clone_size: .
cdr3_aa: CASRYGTSGYNEQFF
cdr3_nt: TGTGCCAGCAGGTACGGGACTAGCGGTTACAATGAGCAGTTCTTC

j_call: TRBJ2-1
d_call: .
v_call: TRBV7-9
cdr3_length: 14
clone_size: .
cdr3_aa: CASRLSSSYNEQFF
cdr3_nt: TGTGCCAGCAGACTATCGAGCTCCTACAATGAGCAGTTCTTC